This TCR beta chain was profiled in a study of CD8+ T cells in alopecia areata. V dropped 4 bases and J dropped 0 bases, with 9 bases sitting between them. Per the germline V gene, CDR1 is SQVTM and CDR2 is ANQGSEA. The CDR3 sequence is 13 residues long. RNA extraction was followed by reverse transcription into cDNA, which acted as the sequencing template. Profiled with immunoSEQ multiplex PCR; TCRdb holds only in-frame clones, not every one. The profile shows about 130,000 clones, 50% to 60% of them singletons. This clone has a single count. Sequencing used CD4+ T cells sorted from blood, obtained at week 0. This receptor was identified in a human donor with alopecia areata. The chain carries TRBV29-1 and TRBJ1-1; tentative D call: TRBD1 (6 bases). CDR3 in DNA: TGCAGCGTTGTGACAGGCGTGAACACTGAAGCTTTCTTT. Translation gives CSVVTGVNTEAFF. Full variable domain (missing parts from reference TRBV29-1 and TRBJ1-1): SAVISQKPSRDICQRGTSLTIQCQVDSQVTMMFWYRQQPGQSLTLIATANQGSEATYESGFVIDKFPISRPNLTFSTLTVSNMSPEDSSIYLCSVVTGVNTEAFFGQGTRLTVV.